Listed below are T cell receptor beta chains from one sample, sequenced in a study of control samples from healthy donors and cancer patients. Profiling relied on immunoSEQ multiplex PCR, and the TCRdb table lists in-frame clones only, not all of them. Of 140,000 or so clones detected, 89% appear once; the ten largest clones hold 4.9%. Sequencing input: blood. Receptors were obtained from a man between 25 and 39 years old in good health. Both conserved end residues are part of each CDR3. The D gene is left open where the match is weak. Expanded clones are given a class, and other clones once, few, many or no size at all.

J gene	V gene	D gene	clone size	CDR3 DNA	CDR3 protein
TRBJ1-1	TRBV9	-	-	TGTGCCAGCAGCTCCTCCCGTGTCGCTAACACTGAAGCTTTCTTT	CASSSSRVANTEAFF
TRBJ2-7	TRBV6-5	-	-	TGTGCCAGCAGTTATGGCAGGGACTACGAGCAGTACTTC	CASSYGRDYEQYF
TRBJ1-1	TRBV5-6	TRBD1	-	TGTGCCAGCAGCGAACAGGGGCCCACTGAAGCTTTCTTT	CASSEQGPTEAFF
TRBJ1-2	TRBV5-4	-	-	TGTGCCAGCAGCCGGGTGGGGGGGCGCGCCTATGGCTACACCTTC	CASSRVGGRAYGYTF
TRBJ2-5	TRBV5-1	-	-	TGCGCCAGCAGCCCGTCGGTGCAAGAGACCCAGTACTTC	CASSPSVQETQYF
TRBJ2-5	TRBV18	TRBD1	few	TGTGCCAGCGCCCCAGGGGGCGGGGAGACCCAGTACTTC	CASAPGGGETQYF
TRBJ2-5	TRBV5-1	-	once	TGCGCCAGCAGCTTGTCAGGGCAAGCGGAGACCCAGTACTTC	CASSLSGQAETQYF
TRBJ2-7	TRBV7-9	TRBD1	-	TGTGCCAGCAGCTCAACCGACAGGGACGAGCAGTACTTC	CASSSTDRDEQYF
TRBJ1-5	TRBV30	-	-	TGTGCCCTGGGCCGGGGCAAGACCGACCGACTCAATCAGCCCCAGCATTTT	CALGRGKTDRLNQPQHF
TRBJ1-6	TRBV5-6	TRBD1	-	TGTGCCAGCAGCACCACAGGGGATTCACCCCTCCACTTT	CASSTTGDSPLHF
TRBJ1-3	TRBV29-1	-	-	TGCAGCGTTCTGGATCCCACGAATGGAAACACCATATATTTT	CSVLDPTNGNTIYF
TRBJ2-1	TRBV5-1	TRBD2	-	TGCGCGACAAGCCGGGGGGAGTCCTACAATGAGCAGTTCTTC	CATSRGESYNEQFF
TRBJ2-7	TRBV19	-	-	TGTGCCAGTAGTATAGGCGGCTACGAGCAGTACTTC	CASSIGGYEQYF
TRBJ1-4	TRBV9	TRBD1	-	TGTGCCAGCAGTCAGACAGGGGGCTATGAAAAACTGTTTTTT	CASSQTGGYEKLFF
TRBJ2-1	TRBV20-1	-	-	TGCAGTGCTAGTCCCAATGATAGCGGCAATGAGCAGTTCTTC	CSASPNDSGNEQFF
TRBJ2-5	TRBV11-3	-	once	TGTGCCAGCAGCTTAGATGCCGGGGTGGAGACCCAGTACTTC	CASSLDAGVETQYF
TRBJ2-2	TRBV5-6	-	few	TGTGCCAGCAGCCTGGGACGTTTGAACACCGGGGAGCTGTTTTTT	CASSLGRLNTGELFF
TRBJ2-6	TRBV19	TRBD2	-	TGTGCCAGTAGTCCCCGAGCGGGACCGGCCTCTGGGGCCAACGTCCTGACTTTC	CASSPRAGPASGANVLTF
TRBJ2-3	TRBV5-1	TRBD2	-	TGCGCCAGCAGCTCACAAGCGGGGCCGCAGTATTTT	CASSSQAGPQYF
TRBJ1-1	TRBV5-4	TRBD1	-	TGTGCCAGCAGCAGGGACAGGCGAAACACTGAAGCTTTCTTT	CASSRDRRNTEAFF
TRBJ2-7	TRBV11-3	-	once	TGTGCCAGCAGCTTAACCCCCCACAACTACGAGCAGTACTTC	CASSLTPHNYEQYF
TRBJ1-1	TRBV5-1	TRBD1	-	TGCGCCAGCAGCTTGGTGGGGGACAGGGGGCATCACACTGAAGCTTTCTTT	CASSLVGDRGHHTEAFF
TRBJ1-1	TRBV6-5	TRBD1	-	TGTGCCAGCAGAGGACAGGGGGCGTTTAACACTGAAGCTTTCTTT	CASRGQGAFNTEAFF
TRBJ2-3	TRBV9	-	-	TGTGCCAGCAGCCCAACGCCAATAGGGGGAGATACGCAGTATTTT	CASSPTPIGGDTQYF
TRBJ2-3	TRBV30	-	-	TGTGCCTGGACGCGAACGGGTCGCACAGATACGCAGTATTTT	CAWTRTGRTDTQYF
TRBJ2-7	TRBV3-1/TRBV3-2	-	-	TGTGCCAGCAGCCAAGGAGGAGAGCAGTACTTC	CASSQGGEQYF
TRBJ2-7	TRBV11-3	-	-	TGTGCCAGCAGCTTAGATCGGGGTTACGAGCAGTACTTC	CASSLDRGYEQYF
TRBJ2-7	TRBV24-1	-	-	TGTGCCACCAGTGATAATGGGGCCAGAGACTACGAGCAGTACTTC	CATSDNGARDYEQYF
TRBJ2-7	TRBV11-2	-	-	TGTGCCAGCAGCTCCCAGGGGGCGGGAGGCGCCTACGAGCAGTACTTC	CASSSQGAGGAYEQYF
TRBJ1-2	TRBV12-3/TRBV12-4	-	-	TGTGCCAGCAGTTCGACAGCCACCCATGGCTACACCTTC	CASSSTATHGYTF
TRBJ1-3	TRBV27	-	-	TGTGCCAGCCGGGCCCAGGGGCCGGACACCATATATTTT	CASRAQGPDTIYF
TRBJ1-1	TRBV4-1	-	once	TGCGCCAGCAGCCATGGTGTTGGGGGCTGGGGCACTGAAGCTTTCTTT	CASSHGVGGWGTEAFF
TRBJ2-7	TRBV4-3	TRBD2	-	TGCGCCAGCAGCCAAGATTACAGCGGGGGGGCATACGAGCAGTACTTC	CASSQDYSGGAYEQYF
TRBJ1-6	TRBV7-3	TRBD1	-	TGTGCCAGCAGCTTATTCGGGGACAGGAATAATTCACCCCTCCACTTT	CASSLFGDRNNSPLHF
TRBJ2-7	TRBV27	TRBD1	-	TGTGCCACCTCCCGGGACAGGGTGGTGAACGAGCAGTACTTC	CATSRDRVVNEQYF
TRBJ1-2	TRBV11-2	TRBD1	-	TGTGCCAGCAGCCCCGGGACAGAAGCTAACTATGGCTACACCTTC	CASSPGTEANYGYTF
TRBJ2-5	TRBV6-6	-	-	TGTGCCAGCAGCCACGGGGGCAGGCTACAAGAGACCCAGTACTTC	CASSHGGRLQETQYF
TRBJ1-6	TRBV21-1	-	-	TGTGCCAGCAGCAAAGTGGTCTGGGCGGGGGACAGTAATTCACCCCTCCACTTT	CASSKVVWAGDSNSPLHF
TRBJ1-2	TRBV30	-	-	TGTGCCTGGATCAGGGCTCTCTATGGCTACACCTTC	CAWIRALYGYTF
TRBJ1-5	TRBV5-8	-	-	TGTGCCAGCAGCTTGGCTGGGACCCGGAATCAGCCCCAGCATTTT	CASSLAGTRNQPQHF
TRBJ2-7	TRBV7-3	TRBD1	-	TGTGCCAGCAGCTTGGACAGGGAAAACTTC	CASSLDRENF
TRBJ2-5	TRBV20-1	TRBD1	-	TGCAGTGCTAGTGAAATCAGGGGGTTCAAAGAGACCCAGTACTTC	CSASEIRGFKETQYF
TRBJ1-2	TRBV9	TRBD1	-	TGTGCCAGCAGCCAAAGAGGAGGACAGGGTAACTATGGCTACACCTTC	CASSQRGGQGNYGYTF
TRBJ2-7	TRBV27	TRBD1	-	TGTGCCAGCAGTTTCCACAGGGGGTCATACGAGCAGTACTTC	CASSFHRGSYEQYF
TRBJ2-5	TRBV21-1	-	-	TGTGCCAGCAGCAAAGTACCCCGGGTAGCGGGGCACCAAGAGACCCAGTACTTC	CASSKVPRVAGHQETQYF
TRBJ2-2	TRBV7-2	TRBD2	-	TGTGCCAGCAGCCCCGGACTAGCGGTAACCGGGGAGCTGTTTTTT	CASSPGLAVTGELFF
TRBJ1-1	TRBV6-2/TRBV6-3	-	-	TGTGCCAGCAGTTACCCGACAGTTTGGAACACTGAAGCTTTCTTT	CASSYPTVWNTEAFF
TRBJ2-3	TRBV19	-	-	TGTGCCAGTAGTAGATACAGGGTTGGCACAGATACGCAGTATTTT	CASSRYRVGTDTQYF
TRBJ1-3	TRBV11-1	-	-	TGTGCCAGCAGTGACCTCGCGGGGTCGGACACCATATATTTT	CASSDLAGSDTIYF
TRBJ2-1	TRBV2	-	-	TGTGCCAGCAGTGCCCGACTGAGCTCCTACAATGAGCAGTTCTTC	CASSARLSSYNEQFF
TRBJ2-3	TRBV4-2	-	-	TGTGCCAGCAGCCAACGTCTGGGGGACACAGATACGCAGTATTTT	CASSQRLGDTDTQYF
TRBJ1-1	TRBV7-2	-	-	TGTGCCAGCAGCCTGACTGTGAACACTGAAGCTTTCTTT	CASSLTVNTEAFF
TRBJ2-7	TRBV27	-	-	TGTGCCAGCAGTTCCCTCCTTCTCGGGGGCCCCCGGGAGCAGTACTTC	CASSSLLLGGPREQYF
TRBJ1-1	TRBV5-4	-	-	TGTGCCAGCAGCCTTAAGGTATCGAACACTGAAGCTTTCTTT	CASSLKVSNTEAFF